A selection of T cell receptor beta chains follows, all from one sample in a study of cytotoxic CD8 clonotypes in ibrutinib-treated CLL. The method was immunoSEQ multiplex PCR; TCRdb's version includes in-frame clones alone and lacks a portion of them. The table lists 200,000 to 250,000 clones, 75% to 85% of them singletons. The input for sequencing was PBMCs, taken after 12 months of ibrutinib treatment. The receptors here all came from a human donor with chronic lymphocytic leukemia. The CDR3 runs from the conserved cysteine through the conserved F or W. Fields, in order: clone size, V gene, D gene, J gene, CDR3 DNA, CDR3 protein. The D gene is left open where the match is weak. The size entry is marked missing in some rows and otherwise reads once, few, many or a size class.

clone size: NA; V gene: TRBV27; D gene: NA; J gene: TRBJ2-5; CDR3 DNA: TGTGCCAGCAGTTTTGGGTTTCGAGAGACCCAGTACTTC; CDR3 protein: CASSFGFRETQYF
clone size: NA; V gene: TRBV28; D gene: NA; J gene: TRBJ1-1; CDR3 DNA: TGTGCCAGCAGTCCCGAGAAGAACACTGAAGCTTTCTTT; CDR3 protein: CASSPEKNTEAFF
clone size: NA; V gene: TRBV18; D gene: NA; J gene: TRBJ2-3; CDR3 DNA: TGTGCCAGCTCACCTACAGATACGCAGTATTTT; CDR3 protein: CASSPTDTQYF
clone size: NA; V gene: TRBV2; D gene: TRBD1; J gene: TRBJ2-5; CDR3 DNA: TGTGCCAGCGAGACAGGGATTGGCGCGGAGACCCAGTACTTC; CDR3 protein: CASETGIGAETQYF
clone size: NA; V gene: TRBV2; D gene: TRBD2; J gene: TRBJ2-1; CDR3 DNA: TGTGCCAGCGGACTAGCGGGACGGGGGAATGAGCAGTTCTTC; CDR3 protein: CASGLAGRGNEQFF
clone size: NA; V gene: TRBV19; D gene: TRBD2; J gene: TRBJ2-7; CDR3 DNA: TGTGCCAGTAGTATAGTTGGGGGGGACTCCTACGAGCAGTACTTC; CDR3 protein: CASSIVGGDSYEQYF
clone size: few; V gene: TRBV5-1; D gene: NA; J gene: TRBJ2-7; CDR3 DNA: TGCGCCAGCAGCTTGGCCGCGAGCTACTCCTACGAGCAGTACTTC; CDR3 protein: CASSLAASYSYEQYF
clone size: NA; V gene: TRBV29-1; D gene: NA; J gene: TRBJ2-7; CDR3 DNA: TGCAGCGTTGTCGGGGGCCACTACGAGCAGTACTTC; CDR3 protein: CSVVGGHYEQYF
clone size: NA; V gene: TRBV6-1; D gene: NA; J gene: TRBJ2-7; CDR3 DNA: TGTGCCAGCAGTGTCGACAGGTACGAGCAGTACTTC; CDR3 protein: CASSVDRYEQYF
clone size: NA; V gene: TRBV5-4; D gene: NA; J gene: TRBJ1-2; CDR3 DNA: TGTGCCAGCAGCTTGGATCAGTCCAGATCGGGCTATGGCTACACCTTC; CDR3 protein: CASSLDQSRSGYGYTF
clone size: NA; V gene: TRBV28; D gene: TRBD1; J gene: TRBJ1-2; CDR3 DNA: TGTGCCAGCAGCCAGCAGGGGGCCTATGGCTACACCTTC; CDR3 protein: CASSQQGAYGYTF
clone size: NA; V gene: TRBV11-2; D gene: NA; J gene: TRBJ2-6; CDR3 DNA: TGTGCCAGCAGCTTAGGAGGAAGTGGTGGGGCCAACGTCCTGACTTTC; CDR3 protein: CASSLGGSGGANVLTF
clone size: NA; V gene: TRBV20-1; D gene: NA; J gene: TRBJ2-1; CDR3 DNA: TGCAGTGCTAGGCGGGTTACTGAGCAGTTCTTC; CDR3 protein: CSARRVTEQFF
clone size: few; V gene: TRBV6-1; D gene: NA; J gene: TRBJ1-1; CDR3 DNA: TGTGCCAGCAGCGGTAGACAGAAGAACACTGAAGCTTTCTTT; CDR3 protein: CASSGRQKNTEAFF
clone size: NA; V gene: TRBV15; D gene: TRBD2; J gene: TRBJ2-1; CDR3 DNA: TGTGCCACCAGCCTCCGACTAGCGGCTTACAATGAGCAGTTCTTC; CDR3 protein: CATSLRLAAYNEQFF
clone size: NA; V gene: TRBV7-2; D gene: NA; J gene: TRBJ2-5; CDR3 DNA: TGTGCCAGCAGCTTAGGTGTGACACAGACCCAGTACTTC; CDR3 protein: CASSLGVTQTQYF
clone size: NA; V gene: TRBV5-8; D gene: TRBD1; J gene: TRBJ2-2; CDR3 DNA: TGTGCCAGCAGTGACAGGGCGGGCACCGGGGAGCTGTTTTTT; CDR3 protein: CASSDRAGTGELFF
clone size: NA; V gene: TRBV5-6; D gene: TRBD1; J gene: TRBJ1-4; CDR3 DNA: TGTGCCAGCAGCACCGGACAGGGTAATGAAAAACTGTTTTTT; CDR3 protein: CASSTGQGNEKLFF
clone size: NA; V gene: TRBV6-5; D gene: NA; J gene: TRBJ1-1; CDR3 DNA: TGTGCCAGCGGACGGCCTCACACTGAAGCTTTCTTT; CDR3 protein: CASGRPHTEAFF
clone size: NA; V gene: TRBV10-2; D gene: TRBD2; J gene: TRBJ2-7; CDR3 DNA: TGCGCCAGCACCGTCCTAGCGGGGGGTTCCTACGAGCAGTACTTC; CDR3 protein: CASTVLAGGSYEQYF
clone size: NA; V gene: TRBV4-1; D gene: TRBD1; J gene: TRBJ2-7; CDR3 DNA: TGCGCCAGCAGCCCGGACAGGGGCATCGGGTACGAGCAGTACTTC; CDR3 protein: CASSPDRGIGYEQYF
clone size: NA; V gene: TRBV4-1; D gene: NA; J gene: TRBJ1-2; CDR3 DNA: TGCGCCAGCAGCCAAGAAGCCGGCTTGACATTAACTTATGGCTACACCTTC; CDR3 protein: CASSQEAGLTLTYGYTF
clone size: NA; V gene: TRBV5-6; D gene: NA; J gene: TRBJ2-1; CDR3 DNA: TGTGCCAGCAGCCTTTACTTGAATGAGCAGTTCTTC; CDR3 protein: CASSLYLNEQFF
clone size: NA; V gene: TRBV4-1; D gene: NA; J gene: TRBJ2-5; CDR3 DNA: TGCGCCAGCAGCCAAGGACCCGGGGGCGAGGAGACCCAGTACTTC; CDR3 protein: CASSQGPGGEETQYF
clone size: few; V gene: TRBV20-1; D gene: NA; J gene: TRBJ1-2; CDR3 DNA: TGCAGTGCTAGCCCGGACTATGGCTACACCTTC; CDR3 protein: CSASPDYGYTF
clone size: NA; V gene: TRBV7-9; D gene: NA; J gene: TRBJ1-2; CDR3 DNA: TGTGCCAGCAGCTTAGCGCTGGACCACGAGGGAGGCTACACCTTC; CDR3 protein: CASSLALDHEGGYTF
clone size: NA; V gene: TRBV6-5; D gene: TRBD2; J gene: TRBJ2-1; CDR3 DNA: TGTGCCAGCAGTTACTCACCGGGAGGGGACTACAATGAGCAGTTCTTC; CDR3 protein: CASSYSPGGDYNEQFF
clone size: NA; V gene: TRBV6-5; D gene: TRBD1; J gene: TRBJ1-6; CDR3 DNA: TGTGCCAGCAGGATTCAGGGGGCGAATTCACCCCTCCACTTT; CDR3 protein: CASRIQGANSPLHF
clone size: NA; V gene: TRBV11-2; D gene: NA; J gene: TRBJ2-3; CDR3 DNA: TGTGCCAGCAGCTTAGCGGCTAGCACAGATACGCAGTATTTT; CDR3 protein: CASSLAASTDTQYF
clone size: NA; V gene: TRBV4-2; D gene: TRBD2; J gene: TRBJ2-6; CDR3 DNA: TGTGCCAGCAGCCAAGAAGGGCTAGCGGGAGTGCTTGGGGCCAACGTCCTGACTTTC; CDR3 protein: CASSQEGLAGVLGANVLTF
clone size: NA; V gene: TRBV19; D gene: NA; J gene: TRBJ2-6; CDR3 DNA: TGTGCCAGTAGTCCGCGGAGAGGAACCTATTACTCTGGGGCCAACGTCCTGACTTTC; CDR3 protein: CASSPRRGTYYSGANVLTF
clone size: NA; V gene: TRBV18; D gene: TRBD2; J gene: TRBJ2-7; CDR3 DNA: TGTGCCAGCTCGCCCGGACTAGCGGGAGTTGGCGAGCAGTACTTC; CDR3 protein: CASSPGLAGVGEQYF
clone size: NA; V gene: TRBV6-5; D gene: NA; J gene: TRBJ1-1; CDR3 DNA: TGTGCCAGCAGTCGGGGGCGAGGGGCTGAAGCTTTCTTT; CDR3 protein: CASSRGRGAEAFF
clone size: once; V gene: TRBV4-2; D gene: NA; J gene: TRBJ1-2; CDR3 DNA: TGTGCCAGCAGCCAAGACCTAGCGGGGGGGTATGGCTACACCTTC; CDR3 protein: CASSQDLAGGYGYTF
clone size: NA; V gene: TRBV28; D gene: TRBD2; J gene: TRBJ2-5; CDR3 DNA: TGTGCCAGCAGCCTCTCGGGAGGGGAGACCCAGTACTTC; CDR3 protein: CASSLSGGETQYF
clone size: NA; V gene: TRBV18; D gene: TRBD2; J gene: TRBJ2-1; CDR3 DNA: TGTGCCAGCTCACCCGGGACTAGCGGGGGGAATGAGCAGTTCTTC; CDR3 protein: CASSPGTSGGNEQFF
clone size: NA; V gene: TRBV18; D gene: NA; J gene: TRBJ2-3; CDR3 DNA: TGTGCCAGCTCACCACCCCTAAGGCCTAGCACAGATACGCAGTATTTT; CDR3 protein: CASSPPLRPSTDTQYF
clone size: NA; V gene: TRBV7-9; D gene: TRBD1; J gene: TRBJ1-5; CDR3 DNA: TGTGCCAGCAGCTTGGGGACAGGGGCGCCTCAGCCCCAGCATTTT; CDR3 protein: CASSLGTGAPQPQHF
clone size: few; V gene: TRBV11-2; D gene: TRBD1; J gene: TRBJ2-7; CDR3 DNA: TGTGCCAGCAGCTTGGGGACAGGGGGCTTCTACGAGCAGTACTTC; CDR3 protein: CASSLGTGGFYEQYF
clone size: NA; V gene: TRBV5-1; D gene: NA; J gene: TRBJ2-7; CDR3 DNA: TGCGCCAGCAGCTTGGGGGGGACTCCCTACGAGCAGTACTTC; CDR3 protein: CASSLGGTPYEQYF
clone size: few; V gene: TRBV28; D gene: TRBD1; J gene: TRBJ2-7; CDR3 DNA: TGTGCCAGCAGATGGGGACAGGGGGCGCAGGGATACTCCTACGAGCAGTACTTC; CDR3 protein: CASRWGQGAQGYSYEQYF
clone size: NA; V gene: TRBV6-1; D gene: NA; J gene: TRBJ1-6; CDR3 DNA: TGTGCCAGCAGTCTCGAGACAAATAATTCACCCCTCCACTTT; CDR3 protein: CASSLETNNSPLHF
clone size: NA; V gene: TRBV27; D gene: TRBD1; J gene: TRBJ1-1; CDR3 DNA: TGTGCCAGCAGCCTATACCCGACAGGGGGGAACACTGAAGCTTTCTTT; CDR3 protein: CASSLYPTGGNTEAFF
clone size: NA; V gene: TRBV4-2; D gene: TRBD2; J gene: TRBJ2-7; CDR3 DNA: TGTGCCAGCAGCCAAGGAGCGGGAGGGGGTTACGAGCAGTACTTC; CDR3 protein: CASSQGAGGGYEQYF
clone size: NA; V gene: TRBV28; D gene: NA; J gene: TRBJ2-7; CDR3 DNA: TGTGCCAGCAGCTCGGGCCTCCACGAGCAGTACTTC; CDR3 protein: CASSSGLHEQYF
clone size: NA; V gene: TRBV11-2; D gene: NA; J gene: TRBJ2-1; CDR3 DNA: TGTGCCAGCAGCGTACAATCGAGCTCCTACAATGAGCAGTTCTTC; CDR3 protein: CASSVQSSSYNEQFF
clone size: NA; V gene: TRBV11-2; D gene: TRBD1; J gene: TRBJ2-1; CDR3 DNA: TGTGCCAGCAGACCTATTAGGGACAGGGGTTCAGGTGAGCAGTTCTTC; CDR3 protein: CASRPIRDRGSGEQFF
clone size: NA; V gene: TRBV7-2; D gene: NA; J gene: TRBJ2-3; CDR3 DNA: TGTGCCAGCAGCTGGATGGGGAGCACGCAGTATTTT; CDR3 protein: CASSWMGSTQYF
clone size: NA; V gene: TRBV27; D gene: TRBD1; J gene: TRBJ1-5; CDR3 DNA: TGTGCCAGCAGGTGGGGACAGGGGAATCAGCCCCAGCATTTT; CDR3 protein: CASRWGQGNQPQHF
clone size: NA; V gene: TRBV9; D gene: NA; J gene: TRBJ1-1; CDR3 DNA: TGTGCCAGCAGCGTACTGACAAGCACTGAAGCTTTCTTT; CDR3 protein: CASSVLTSTEAFF
clone size: once; V gene: TRBV6-6; D gene: TRBD2; J gene: TRBJ2-3; CDR3 DNA: TGTGCCAGCATCGGGAGGGCCTTGGGCACAGATACGCAGTATTTT; CDR3 protein: CASIGRALGTDTQYF
clone size: few; V gene: TRBV4-1; D gene: TRBD1; J gene: TRBJ1-2; CDR3 DNA: TGCGCCAGCAGCCAAGGGGACAGCTATGGCTACACCTTC; CDR3 protein: CASSQGDSYGYTF
clone size: NA; V gene: TRBV6-4; D gene: NA; J gene: TRBJ2-7; CDR3 DNA: TGTGCCAGCAGAGAAGGACGGACCTACGAGCAGTACTTC; CDR3 protein: CASREGRTYEQYF
clone size: NA; V gene: TRBV19; D gene: NA; J gene: TRBJ2-2; CDR3 DNA: TGTGCCAGTAAGGAGGGCAGGGGCGCGAACACCGGGGAGCTGTTTTTT; CDR3 protein: CASKEGRGANTGELFF
clone size: NA; V gene: TRBV6-5; D gene: NA; J gene: TRBJ1-5; CDR3 DNA: TGTGCCAGCAGTTACTCTGTGGGGGGCGTCCGGCATTTT; CDR3 protein: CASSYSVGGVRHF